This TCR beta chain was recovered during a study of CD8+ T cells in alopecia areata (dated by TCRdb to between 2017 and 2018). Looking at the study overall: The treated patients, all with moderate-to-severe alopecia areata, were enrolled in an open-label pilot trial of oral tofacitinib given at 5 to 10 mg twice daily. Tofacitinib was administered for 6 to 18 months, and 6 months of follow-up off drug were then conducted to assess delayed response and recurrence. For the treated patients, the SALT score, which quantifies what percentage of scalp surface area is affected, served as the measure of disease severity. High-throughput TCRbeta sequencing was used to examine T cell clonal expansion in alopecia areata in both the C3H/HeJ mouse model and human patients. In humans, TCRbeta sequencing was performed on scalp tissue and on sorted CD4+ and CD8+ peripheral blood T cells from healthy controls and from patients with patchy or totalis/universalis alopecia areata. Patients on tofacitinib were biopsied at baseline and after 4 and 24 weeks of treatment, and several of the patients also had a later scalp biopsy. Scalp clonality was compared among normal scalp (n=4), patchy alopecia areata scalp (n=8), and alopecia totalis/universalis scalp (n=8). RNA was extracted with the PAXgene miRNA kit for fixed scalp, the miRNeasy kit for PBMCs, and the RNeasy kit for mouse skin. TCRbeta CDR3 regions were amplified by immunoSEQ multiplex PCR using 35 Vbeta forward and 13 Jbeta reverse primers.

Comments on this clone: What this receptor recognizes is not known. Base qualities are not recorded, but no much larger clone differs from it by a single base.

Per the publication, the time point label means: around 4 weeks on oral tofacitinib. The sample's treatment or condition label, decoded: oral pan-JAK inhibitor, 5-10 mg twice daily. Lesional scalp punch biopsies and peripheral blood were obtained from alopecia areata patients. PBMCs were isolated by density centrifugation and stained for CD3, CD4 and CD8, and CD4+ and CD8+ T cells were sorted on a FACSAria. General findings and caveats noted by the study authors: Shared TCR sequences between patients were less evident than in mice, which may be partly attributable to HLA diversity in the patient population. Compared with normal scalp, lesional scalp had higher clonality and more expanded CD8+ clones, particularly in alopecia totalis/universalis, a pattern that suggests antigenic drive. Tofacitinib significantly decreased scalp clonality and the number of expanded CD8+ clones among the top 100 scalp clones. During tofacitinib treatment, many expanded lesional clones remained in scalp and blood, and this persistence may partly explain relapse after treatment is stopped. Because the treated cohort was small and had only one nonresponder, larger studies are needed to examine links between baseline CD8+ expansion and response. Scalp TCR repertoire analysis is complicated because resident alphabeta T cells in normal human skin are also sequenced, whereas mouse skin is dominated by gammadelta T cells.

Receptor libraries were prepared by the immunoSEQ multiplex PCR assay. To provide template for TCR sequencing, every sample had RNA extracted and reverse transcribed into cDNA. First-strand cDNA was synthesized with SuperScript III using a 2:1 mix of oligo-dT and random hexamers. A synthetic immune receptor repertoire was used to assess amplification bias, and residual bias was removed computationally. The original pipeline was this. After raw reads were preprocessed to remove errors, the CDR3 was defined following IMGT conventions as running from the conserved cysteine to phenylalanine. Clonality was computed by normalizing Shannon entropy by log2 of the number of productive unique TCRs and subtracting the result from 1. CD4 or CD8 identity of scalp clones was inferred by cross-referencing scalp TCRbeta sequences with sorted blood CD4 and CD8 repertoires. In TCRdb, the immuneACCESS table is reduced to in-frame sequences with V and J assigned. These tables do not hold every clone; where another copy was compared, an unresolved V gene accounts for under half, and the others remain unexplained. V and J calls and clone size follow that table, whereas D and trimming were derived from the DNA. The sample has some 150,000 clones on record, roughly 82% of them singletons. Approximately 25% of the sample belongs to the ten largest clones.

V was cut back by 8 bases and J by 5 bases, leaving a gap of 25 bases between them. The CDR1 and CDR2 encoded by the germline V gene are SNHLY and FYNNEI. The CDR3 spans 16 residues, from the cysteine through the phenylalanine. The entry retains the CDR3 DNA only, 48 bases that are in frame from base 1. Sequences were derived from CD8+ T cells sorted from blood, sampled at week 4, from a patient treated with tofacitinib. This sequence uses TRBV2 and TRBJ2-7; no D gene call is confident. This sequence originates from a human donor with alopecia areata. This receptor carries the CDR3 CASGALSDQASHEQYF. The DNA sequence is given as TGTGCCAGCGGAGCCCTTTCGGACCAGGCGAGCCACGAGCAGTACTTC.